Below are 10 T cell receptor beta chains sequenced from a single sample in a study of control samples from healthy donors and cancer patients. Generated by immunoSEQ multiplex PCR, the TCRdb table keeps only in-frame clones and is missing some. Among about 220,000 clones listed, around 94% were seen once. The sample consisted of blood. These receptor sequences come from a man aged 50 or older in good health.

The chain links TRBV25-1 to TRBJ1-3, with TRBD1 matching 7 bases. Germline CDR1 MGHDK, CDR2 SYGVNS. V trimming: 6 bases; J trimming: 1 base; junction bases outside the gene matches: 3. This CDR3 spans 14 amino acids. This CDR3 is CASRDRLSGNTIYF. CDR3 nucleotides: TGTGCCAGCAGGGACAGGCTATCTGGAAACACCATATATTTT.

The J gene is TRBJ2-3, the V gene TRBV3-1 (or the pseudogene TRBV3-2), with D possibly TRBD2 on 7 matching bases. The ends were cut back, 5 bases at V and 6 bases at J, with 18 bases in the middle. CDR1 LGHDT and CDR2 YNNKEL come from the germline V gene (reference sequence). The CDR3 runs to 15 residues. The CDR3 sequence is CASSSQAGAGDTQYF. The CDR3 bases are TGTGCCAGCAGCAGTCAGGCGGGGGCTGGGGATACGCAGTATTTT.

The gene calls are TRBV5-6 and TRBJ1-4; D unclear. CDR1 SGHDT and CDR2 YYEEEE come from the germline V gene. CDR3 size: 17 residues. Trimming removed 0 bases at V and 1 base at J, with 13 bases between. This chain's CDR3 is CASSLGPRIGTNEKLFF. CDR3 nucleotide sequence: TGTGCCAGCAGCTTGGGCCCGCGAATAGGAACTAATGAAAAACTGTTTTTT.

In DNA, the CDR3 is TGTGCCAGCAGTGAAGATGCATCGATCGACTATGGCTACACCTTC. This sequence encodes CASSEDASIDYGYTF. V usage is TRBV6-1 and J usage is TRBJ1-2; D is ambiguous. V shed 1 base and J shed 3 bases, with 12 bases lying between them. The CDR3 is 15 residues long. From germline, CDR1 is MNHNS and CDR2 SASEGT.

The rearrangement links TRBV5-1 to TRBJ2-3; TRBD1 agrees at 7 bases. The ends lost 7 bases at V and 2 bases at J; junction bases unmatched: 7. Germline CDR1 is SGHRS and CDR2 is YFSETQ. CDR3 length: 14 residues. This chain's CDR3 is CASGTGQLTDTQYF. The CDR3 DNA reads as TGCGCCAGCGGCACGGGACAGCTCACAGATACGCAGTATTTT.

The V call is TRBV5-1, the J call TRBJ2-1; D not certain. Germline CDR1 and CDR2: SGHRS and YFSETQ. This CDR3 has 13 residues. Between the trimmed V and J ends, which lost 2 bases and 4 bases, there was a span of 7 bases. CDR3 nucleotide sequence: TGCGCCAGCAGCTTAGACCTTTACAATGAGCAGTTCTTC. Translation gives CASSLDLYNEQFF.

As DNA, the CDR3 is TGCAGCGTTGAGGTACAGGGTCGGGGCTACACCTTC. It yields the protein CSVEVQGRGYTF. The V and J genes are TRBV29-1 and TRBJ1-2, with D tentatively TRBD1 (6 bases). Germline V gives CDR1 SQVTM, CDR2 ANQGSEA. Trimming took off 3 bases at V and 8 bases at J, with 13 bases between the two ends. The CDR3 loop spans 12 amino acids.

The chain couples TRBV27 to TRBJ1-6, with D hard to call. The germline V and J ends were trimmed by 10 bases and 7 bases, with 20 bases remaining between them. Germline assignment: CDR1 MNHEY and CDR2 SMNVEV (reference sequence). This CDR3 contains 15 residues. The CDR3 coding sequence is TGTGCCACCCTTTTTTCTTCAAGAGTAAATTCACCCCTCCACTTT. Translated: CATLFSSRVNSPLHF.

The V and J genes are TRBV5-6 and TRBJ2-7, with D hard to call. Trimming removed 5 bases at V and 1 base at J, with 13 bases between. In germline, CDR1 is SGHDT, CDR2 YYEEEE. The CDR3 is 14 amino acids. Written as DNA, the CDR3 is TGTGCCAGCAGGGTCAATAGAGATTCCTACGAGCAGTACGTC. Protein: CASRVNRDSYEQYV.

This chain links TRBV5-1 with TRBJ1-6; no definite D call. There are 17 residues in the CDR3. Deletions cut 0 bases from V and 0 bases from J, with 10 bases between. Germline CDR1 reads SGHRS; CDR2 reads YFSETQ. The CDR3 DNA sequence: TGCGCCAGCAGCTTGGAGGCACTCAGCTCCTATAATTCACCCCTCCACTTT. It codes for CASSLEALSSYNSPLHF.